A single sample gave rise to the 11 T cell receptor beta chains below, sequenced in a study of T cell repertoires in cytomegalovirus infection. One entry per CDR3 protein, called by TCRdb with MiXCR from the reads. Among 170,000 or so distinct CDR3 sequences listed, about 18% were seen once. Sequencing used CD8+ T cells from PBMCs. Every receptor here comes from a human donor in good health (CMV status not recorded). Some clones in this sample may be carry-over from other donors' samples.

This clonotype was found many times. The CDR3 is CASSFRPAGGPYEQYF. For the CDR3, the DNA is TGTGCCAGCAGCTTTCGCCCAGCGGGGGGCCCCTACGAGCAGTACTTC. The chain carries TRBV7-2 and TRBJ2-7, with 9 bases lining up with TRBD2. The CDR3 totals 16 residues. The ends lost 3 bases at V and 2 bases at J; junction bases unmatched: 8. The V gene's germline CDR1 is SGHTA and CDR2 FQGNSA. Filled out from reference TRBV7-2 and TRBJ2-7, the complete variable domain reads GAGVSQSPSNKVTEKGKDVELRCDPISGHTALYWYRQSLGQGLEFLIYFQGNSAPDKSGLPSDRFSAERTGGSVSTLTIQRTQQEDSAVYLCASSFRPAGGPYEQYFGPGTRLTVT.

This clonotype has more than one count but fewer than ten. The genes are TRBV7-6 and TRBJ2-7; TRBD1 is a possible D gene (6 bases). The germline gives CDR1 SGHVS, CDR2 FNYEAQ. The CDR3 contains 18 residues. Trimming removed 1 base from V and 4 bases from J, with 23 bases in between. The CDR3 bases are TGTGCCAGCAGCTTAGGCGGGTTGACAGGAGAACCTCCTTACGAGCAGTACTTC. Protein: CASSLGGLTGEPPYEQYF.

Only a few counts were recorded for this clonotype. V and J are TRBV12-5 and TRBJ2-5; 8 bases map to TRBD1. This CDR3 is built from 14 residues. CDR1 and CDR2 (germline): LGHNT, FRNRAP. V dropped 3 bases and J dropped 5; count of bases not matched to a gene: 5. CDR3: CASGFGQGSETQYF. CDR3 nucleotide sequence: TGTGCTAGTGGTTTCGGACAGGGAAGCGAGACCCAGTACTTC.

The CDR3 loop is CASSLGPNDPQGYTF. CDR3 bases: TGTGCCAGCAGTCTAGGCCCCAACGATCCACAAGGCTACACCTTC. The rearrangement joins TRBV25-1 to TRBJ1-2; D gene unclear. Germline CDR1 MGHDK, CDR2 SYGVNS. The CDR3 runs 15 residues. The V gene lost 5 bases and the J gene lost 8 bases, with 21 bases spanning the gap.

With respect to this clonotype: Possible read error: a much larger clone is one base away. The CDR3 does not close with the conserved phenylalanine or tryptophan, likely indicating a read error. The V and J genes are TRBV6-5 and TRBJ1-2; 7 nucleotides line up with TRBD1. This CDR3 is built from 13 residues. CDR1 is MNHEY, CDR2 SVGAGI, per germline. Trimming removed 5 bases from V and 4 bases from J; junction bases left unmatched: 4. DNA of the CDR3: TGTGCCAGCAGTCCCGACAGGGTCTATGGCTACACCTAC. As protein: CASSPDRVYGYTY.

The chain couples TRBV12-3 or TRBV12-4 to TRBJ2-7, with D unresolved. The CDR3 covers 11 residues. Trimming left V 5 bases short and J 2 bases short, with 4 bases between. The CDR3 spells CASSHTYEQYF. The CDR3 DNA is TGTGCCAGCAGTCATACCTACGAGCAGTACTTC.

This CDR3 is CSARTGEYYGYTF. The CDR3 bases are TGCAGTGCTAGGACAGGGGAGTACTATGGCTACACCTTC. The chain employs TRBV20-1 and TRBJ1-2, with TRBD1 matching over 8 bases. The CDR3 has 13 amino acids. J lost 3 bases, V lost 3 bases, and 3 bases had no gene match. Germline values: CDR1 DFQATT, CDR2 SNEGSKA (reference sequence).

This clonotype was detected ten times or more. This chain connects TRBV7-2 to TRBJ2-1, with 10 positions matching TRBD2. With V trimmed by 6 bases and J by 4 bases, 12 bases remained unmatched. This CDR3 is built from 17 residues. Germline V gene data show CDR1 as SGHTA and CDR2 as FQGNSA. For the CDR3, the DNA is TGTGCCAGCAGAAGAAAGGTCGTAGCGGGGGGATACAATGAGCAGTTCTTC. This gives the protein CASRRKVVAGGYNEQFF.

This clonotype was recorded a few times. The J gene is TRBJ2-1, the V gene TRBV7-3; TRBD2 matches 8 bases. This CDR3 contains 14 residues. V trimming: 8 bases; J trimming: 7 bases; junction bases outside the gene matches: 10. The V gene's germline CDR1 is SGHTA and CDR2 FQGTGA. CDR3 residues: CASSPSGGLNEQFF. The DNA for the CDR3 is TGTGCCAGCTCCCCTTCGGGGGGGCTTAATGAGCAGTTCTTC.

In this sample, this clonotype turned up a few times. The chain couples TRBV7-8 to TRBJ2-7; 7 bases match TRBD1. The germline V gene encodes CDR1 SGHVS and CDR2 FQNEAQ. With 1 base clipped from V and 6 bases from J, the junction kept 6 bases outside the gene matches. This CDR3 comprises 14 residues. Here the CDR3 DNA reads TGTGCCAGCAGCTTAGGACAGGGAGTGGCCGAGCAGTACTTC. As protein: CASSLGQGVAEQYF.

The J gene is TRBJ2-3, the V gene TRBV28, with D hard to call. CDR3 size: 14 residues. Trimming pared 5 bases from V and 2 bases from J, leaving 11 bases between. Germline V gives CDR1 MDHEN, CDR2 SYDVKM. The CDR3 sequence: CASSIGPNTDTQYF. The CDR3 DNA reads as TGTGCCAGCAGTATTGGACCGAACACAGATACGCAGTATTTT.